This entry is about one T cell receptor (beta chain). Authors' processing steps: Quantification of nucleated cells was approximated via reference gene primer amplification. TCRdb's copy holds only in-frame clones and misses some; the assay was immunoSEQ multiplex PCR. D and trimming come from the DNA, and the V and J calls and clone size come from that table. This sample yields around 100,000 clones, of which approximately 91% are seen a single time; 5.2% belongs to the top ten. Per germline, CDR1 SGHNT and CDR2 YENEEA. The ends lost 5 bases at V and 4 bases at J; junction bases unmatched: 5. This CDR3 has 15 amino acids. This sample is part of a study of blood T cell repertoires in COVID-19. Whole-study context: Spain, Italy and the United States supplied samples that represented acute and convalescent COVID-19. PBMCs, B-cell-depleted T cells, or T cells were the source of the cDNA or gDNA that made up the material.

During active infection, Seattle patients enrolled and were then monitored through disease. The sequence was obtained from a man aged 60-69 years with COVID-19, enrolled during active disease. Sequencing was done on a sample of peripheral blood. The J gene is TRBJ2-1, the V gene TRBV11-3; 10 bases match TRBD1. CDR3 amino acids: CASSAMGQGYNEQFF. The DNA for the CDR3 is TGTGCCAGCAGCGCCATGGGACAGGGGTACAATGAGCAGTTCTTC.